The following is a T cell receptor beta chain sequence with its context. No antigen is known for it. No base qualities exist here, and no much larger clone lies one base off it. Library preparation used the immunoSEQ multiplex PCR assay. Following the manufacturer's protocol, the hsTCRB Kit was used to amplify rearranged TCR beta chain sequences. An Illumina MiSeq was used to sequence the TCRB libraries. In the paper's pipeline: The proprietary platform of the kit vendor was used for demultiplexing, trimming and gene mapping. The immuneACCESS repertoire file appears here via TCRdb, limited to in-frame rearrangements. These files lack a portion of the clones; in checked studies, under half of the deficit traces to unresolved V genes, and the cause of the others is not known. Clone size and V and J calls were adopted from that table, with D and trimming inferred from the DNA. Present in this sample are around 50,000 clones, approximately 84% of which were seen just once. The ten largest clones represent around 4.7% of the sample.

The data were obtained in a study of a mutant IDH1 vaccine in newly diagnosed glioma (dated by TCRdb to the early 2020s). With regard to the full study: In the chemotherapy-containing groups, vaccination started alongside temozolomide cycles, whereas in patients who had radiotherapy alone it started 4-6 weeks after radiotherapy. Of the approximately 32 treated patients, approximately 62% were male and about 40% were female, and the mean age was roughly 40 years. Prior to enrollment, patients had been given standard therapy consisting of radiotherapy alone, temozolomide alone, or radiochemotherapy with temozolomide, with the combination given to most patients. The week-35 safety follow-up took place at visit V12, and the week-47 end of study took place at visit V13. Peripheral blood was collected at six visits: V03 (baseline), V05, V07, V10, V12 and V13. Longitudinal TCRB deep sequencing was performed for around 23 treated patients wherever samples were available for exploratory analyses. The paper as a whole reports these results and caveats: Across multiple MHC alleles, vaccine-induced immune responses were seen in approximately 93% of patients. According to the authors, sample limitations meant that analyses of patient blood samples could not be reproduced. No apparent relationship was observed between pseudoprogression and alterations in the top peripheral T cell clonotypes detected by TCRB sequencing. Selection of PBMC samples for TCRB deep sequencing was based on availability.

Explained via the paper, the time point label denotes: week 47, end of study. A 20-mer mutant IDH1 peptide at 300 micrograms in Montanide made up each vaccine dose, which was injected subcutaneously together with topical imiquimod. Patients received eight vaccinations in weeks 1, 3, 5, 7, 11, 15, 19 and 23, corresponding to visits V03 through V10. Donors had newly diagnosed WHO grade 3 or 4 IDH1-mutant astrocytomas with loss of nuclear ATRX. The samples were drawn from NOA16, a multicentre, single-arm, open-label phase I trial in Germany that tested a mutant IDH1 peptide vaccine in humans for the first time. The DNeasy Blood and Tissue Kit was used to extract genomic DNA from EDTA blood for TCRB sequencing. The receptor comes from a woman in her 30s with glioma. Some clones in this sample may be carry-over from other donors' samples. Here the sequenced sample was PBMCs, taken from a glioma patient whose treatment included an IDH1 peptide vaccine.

The CDR3 sequence is CASAGAGKGIGELFF. The nucleotide sequence reads TGTGCTAGTGCCGGCGCGGGAAAAGGGATCGGGGAGCTGTTTTTT. Recombination linked TRBV12-5 to TRBJ2-2, and the D gene may be TRBD2, 6 bases matching. Deletion took 7 bases off V and 7 bases off J, with a span of 19 bases between the germline ends. From a lookup of the germline V gene, CDR1 and CDR2 are LGHNT and FRNRAP. From its cysteine to its phenylalanine, the CDR3 spans 15 amino acids. Just the 45-base CDR3 DNA is kept, in frame starting at base 1.